This T cell receptor beta chain stems from a study of cytomegalovirus exposure and HLA in healthy donors. Overall study context: Later, an analysis reported that the 95 to 150 validation repertoires had used the same platform as the roughly 660 first-cohort repertoires. Study outcomes and limitations: The listing of approximately 160 TCR beta chains classed them as cytomegalovirus-associated. It was found in a later analysis that first-cohort TCR clusters tended to co-occur in the 120 validation repertoires. Specificity of three CMV-associated chains for CMV antigens was verified in vitro.

Unmatched junction bases numbered 15, after V lost 2 bases and J lost 9 bases. From germline, CDR1 is SGHTS and CDR2 YDEGEE. The length of the CDR3 is 17 residues. Profiled with immunoSEQ multiplex PCR; TCRdb holds only in-frame clones, not every one. The table includes about 150,000 clones, 88% detected once. To note about this clone: The antigen remains unidentified.

This sequence was found in a man aged 18 to 35 in good health and CMV-seronegative. The sample comprised PBMCs. The rearrangement joins TRBV5-8 to TRBJ1-5; 9 bases agree with TRBD1. The CDR3 spells CASSFPGQGSWRRPQHF. The CDR3 DNA sequence: TGTGCCAGCAGCTTTCCGGGACAGGGTTCTTGGAGGAGGCCCCAGCATTTT.